What follows describes a single T cell receptor (beta chain). Its antigen remains unidentified. There are 17 residues in the CDR3. Trimming shortened V by 3 bases and J by 7 bases, and 22 bases separated the two germline ends. Germline V gene data show CDR1 as LNHDA and CDR2 as SQIVND (reference sequence). The sample originates from a study of cytomegalovirus exposure and HLA in healthy donors. Study-wide findings and caveats: In a later analysis, a missense DCLRE1C variant was linked to TCR beta V- and J-gene trimming. It was in a later analysis that TCR association rates were seen to vary by HLA locus, highest for DRB1 and lowest for HLA-C. High sensitivity and specificity were reportedly achieved when the classifier diagnosed cytomegalovirus status.

Primers for the PCR totalled 60 Vbeta and 13 Jbeta. Source study methods: Counted up in a later analysis, unique TCR beta chains came to around 80 million, with around 11 million shared. The method was immunoSEQ multiplex PCR; TCRdb's version includes in-frame clones alone and lacks a portion of them. That table gives V, J and clone size, and the DNA gave D and trimming. Of under 200,000 clones in the sample, roughly 60% are singletons; the top ten hold over 2.5%. Sequencing was done on a sample of PBMCs. The V call is TRBV19, the J call TRBJ1-5; D is unclear. This TCR derives from a man aged 35-49 years in good health and CMV-seronegative. The CDR3 DNA reads as TGTGCCAGTAGTATTTGGTGCCGGGAACGATCTTGGCAGCCCCAGCATTTT. As protein: CASSIWCRERSWQPQHF. Together with reference TRBV19 and TRBJ1-5, the CDR3 gives the full variable domain: DGGITQSPKYLFRKEGQNVTLSCEQNLNHDAMYWYRQDPGQGLRLIYYSQIVNDFQKGDIAEGYSVSREKKESFPLTVTSAQKNPTAFYLCASSIWCRERSWQPQHFGDGTRLSIL.